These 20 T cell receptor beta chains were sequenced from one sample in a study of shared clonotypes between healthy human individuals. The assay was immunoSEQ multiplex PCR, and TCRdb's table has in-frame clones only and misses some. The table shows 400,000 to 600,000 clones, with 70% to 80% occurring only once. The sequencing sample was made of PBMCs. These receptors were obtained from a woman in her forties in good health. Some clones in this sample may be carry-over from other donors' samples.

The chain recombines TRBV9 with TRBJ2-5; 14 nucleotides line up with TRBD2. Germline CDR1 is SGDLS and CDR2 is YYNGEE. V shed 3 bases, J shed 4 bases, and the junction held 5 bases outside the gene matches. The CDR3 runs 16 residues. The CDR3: CASSAGTSGSLETQYF. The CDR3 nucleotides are TGTGCCAGCAGCGCGGGGACTAGCGGGAGTTTAGAGACCCAGTACTTC.

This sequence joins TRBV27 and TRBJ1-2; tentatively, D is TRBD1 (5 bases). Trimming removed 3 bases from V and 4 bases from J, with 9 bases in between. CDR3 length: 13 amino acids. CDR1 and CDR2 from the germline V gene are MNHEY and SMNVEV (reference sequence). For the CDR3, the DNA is TGTGCCAGCAGTTTCGACAGTCTCTATGGCTACACCTTC. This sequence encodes CASSFDSLYGYTF.

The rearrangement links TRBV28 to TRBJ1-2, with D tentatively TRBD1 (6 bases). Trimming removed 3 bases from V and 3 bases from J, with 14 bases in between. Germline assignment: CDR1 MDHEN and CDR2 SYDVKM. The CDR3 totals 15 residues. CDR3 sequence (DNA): TGTGCCAGCAGTTTGTCCAGGGGCGATTACTATGGCTACACCTTC. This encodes CASSLSRGDYYGYTF.

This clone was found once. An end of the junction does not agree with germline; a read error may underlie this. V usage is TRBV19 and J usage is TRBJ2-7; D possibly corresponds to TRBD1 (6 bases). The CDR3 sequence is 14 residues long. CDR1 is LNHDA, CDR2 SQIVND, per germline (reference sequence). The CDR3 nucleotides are TGTGCCAGTAGTCCCCTGTTAGGACAGTACGAGCAGCACTTC. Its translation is CASSPLLGQYEQHF.

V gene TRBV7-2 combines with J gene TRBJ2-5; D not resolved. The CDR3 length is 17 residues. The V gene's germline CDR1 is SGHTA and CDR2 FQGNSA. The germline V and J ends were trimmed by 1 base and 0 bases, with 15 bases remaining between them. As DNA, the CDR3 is TGTGCCAGCAGCTTAGATCGCCCAGGAGACTACCAAGAGACCCAGTACTTC. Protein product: CASSLDRPGDYQETQYF.

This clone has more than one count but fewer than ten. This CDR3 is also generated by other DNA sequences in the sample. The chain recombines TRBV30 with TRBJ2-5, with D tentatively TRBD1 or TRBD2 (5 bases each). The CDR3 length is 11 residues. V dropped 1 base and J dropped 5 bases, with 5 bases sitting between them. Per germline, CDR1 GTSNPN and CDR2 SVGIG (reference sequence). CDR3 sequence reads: CAWSGGETQYF. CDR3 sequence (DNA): TGTGCCTGGAGTGGGGGGGAGACCCAGTACTTC.

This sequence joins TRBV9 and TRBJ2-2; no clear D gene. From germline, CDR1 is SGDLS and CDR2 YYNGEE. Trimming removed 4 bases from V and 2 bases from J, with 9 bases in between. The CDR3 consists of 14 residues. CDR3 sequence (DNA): TGTGCCAGCAGCCCCCGCTCCAACACCGGGGAGCTGTTTTTT. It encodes CASSPRSNTGELFF.

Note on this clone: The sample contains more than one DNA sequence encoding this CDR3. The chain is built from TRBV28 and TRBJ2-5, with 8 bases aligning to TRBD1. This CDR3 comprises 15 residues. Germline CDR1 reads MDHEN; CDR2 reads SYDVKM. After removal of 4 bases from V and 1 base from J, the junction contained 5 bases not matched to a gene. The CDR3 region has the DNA TGTGCCAGCAGTTCCTTACAGGGGGGCCAAGAGACCCAGTACTTC. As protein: CASSSLQGGQETQYF.

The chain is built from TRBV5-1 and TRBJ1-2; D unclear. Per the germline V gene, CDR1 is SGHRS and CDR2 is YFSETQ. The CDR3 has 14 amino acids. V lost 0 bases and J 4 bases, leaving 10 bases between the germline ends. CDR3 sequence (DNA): TGCGCCAGCAGCTTGGAGGCAGGATCCTATGGCTACACCTTC. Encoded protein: CASSLEAGSYGYTF.

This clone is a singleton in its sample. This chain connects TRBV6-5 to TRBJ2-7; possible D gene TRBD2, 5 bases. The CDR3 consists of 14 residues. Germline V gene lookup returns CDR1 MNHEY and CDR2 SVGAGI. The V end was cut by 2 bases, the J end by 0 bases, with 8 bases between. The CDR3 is CASSYRRSSYEQYF. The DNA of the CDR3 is TGTGCCAGCAGTTACCGGAGGAGCTCCTACGAGCAGTACTTC.

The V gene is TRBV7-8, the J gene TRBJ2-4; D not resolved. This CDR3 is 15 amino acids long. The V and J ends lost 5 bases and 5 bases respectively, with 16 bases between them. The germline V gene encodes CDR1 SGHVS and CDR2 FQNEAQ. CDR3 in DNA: TGTGCCAGCAGCGGAAAGCGAACCCGCCAAAACATTCAGTACTTC. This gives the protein CASSGKRTRQNIQYF.

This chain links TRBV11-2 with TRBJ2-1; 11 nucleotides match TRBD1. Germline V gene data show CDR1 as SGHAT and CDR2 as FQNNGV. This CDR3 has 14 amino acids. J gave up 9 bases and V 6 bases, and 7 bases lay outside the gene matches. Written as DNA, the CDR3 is TGTGCCAGCAGACGGACAGGGGGCCCTATTGAGCAGTTCTTC. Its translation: CASRRTGGPIEQFF.

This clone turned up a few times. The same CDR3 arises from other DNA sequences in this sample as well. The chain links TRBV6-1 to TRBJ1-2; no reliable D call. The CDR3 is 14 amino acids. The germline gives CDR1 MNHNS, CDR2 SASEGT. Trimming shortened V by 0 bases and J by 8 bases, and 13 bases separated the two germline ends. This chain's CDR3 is CASSEAGGLGGYTF. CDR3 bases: TGTGCCAGCAGTGAAGCAGGAGGACTTGGCGGCTACACCTTC.

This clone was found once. The CDR3 region is CASSAPVGEQFF. CDR3 nucleotides: TGCGCCAGCAGCGCCCCAGTCGGTGAGCAGTTCTTC. The chain recombines TRBV4-1 with TRBJ2-1; D is undetermined. The CDR3 spans 12 residues. V lost 5 bases and J lost 9, with 11 bases in between. Looked up from germline, CDR1 is MGHRA and CDR2 is YSYEKL.

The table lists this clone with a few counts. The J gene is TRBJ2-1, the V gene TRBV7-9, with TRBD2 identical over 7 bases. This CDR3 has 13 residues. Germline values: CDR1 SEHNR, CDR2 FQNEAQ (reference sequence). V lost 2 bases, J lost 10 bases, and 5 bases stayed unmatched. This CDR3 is CASSLTPGLEQFF. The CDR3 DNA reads TGTGCCAGCAGCTTAACCCCGGGACTAGAGCAGTTCTTC.

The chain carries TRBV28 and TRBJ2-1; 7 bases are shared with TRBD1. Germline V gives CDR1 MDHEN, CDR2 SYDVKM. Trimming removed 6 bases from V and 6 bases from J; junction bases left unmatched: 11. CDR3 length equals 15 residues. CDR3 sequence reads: CASSQPGTASNEQFF. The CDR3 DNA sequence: TGTGCCAGCAGCCAACCCGGGACAGCCTCCAATGAGCAGTTCTTC.

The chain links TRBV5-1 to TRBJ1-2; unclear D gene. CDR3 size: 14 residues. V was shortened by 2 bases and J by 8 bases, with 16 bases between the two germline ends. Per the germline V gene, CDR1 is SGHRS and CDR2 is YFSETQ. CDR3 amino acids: CASSLDGWDRGYTF. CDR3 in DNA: TGCGCCAGCAGCTTAGATGGGTGGGATCGCGGCTACACCTTC.

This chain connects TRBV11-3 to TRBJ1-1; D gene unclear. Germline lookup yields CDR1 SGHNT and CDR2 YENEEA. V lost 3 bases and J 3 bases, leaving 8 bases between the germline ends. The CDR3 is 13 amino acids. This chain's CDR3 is CASSFAGYTEAFF. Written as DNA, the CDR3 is TGTGCCAGCAGCTTTGCCGGGTACACTGAAGCTTTCTTT. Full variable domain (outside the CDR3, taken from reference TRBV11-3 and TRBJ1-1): EAGVVQSPRYKIIEKKQPVAFWCNPISGHNTLYWYLQNLGQGPELLIRYENEEAVDDSQLPKDRFSAERLKGVDSTLKIQPAELGDSAVYLCASSFAGYTEAFFGQGTRLTVV.

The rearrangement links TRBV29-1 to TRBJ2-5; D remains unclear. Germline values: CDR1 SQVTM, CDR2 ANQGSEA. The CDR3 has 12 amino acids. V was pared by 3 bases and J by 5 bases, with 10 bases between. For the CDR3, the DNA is TGCAGCGTTGAGCCCCCCTCGGAGACCCAGTACTTC. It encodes CSVEPPSETQYF.

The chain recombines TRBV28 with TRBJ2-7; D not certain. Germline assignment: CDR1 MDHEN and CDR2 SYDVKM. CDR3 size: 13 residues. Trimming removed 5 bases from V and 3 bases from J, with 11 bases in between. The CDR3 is CASSPFPSYEQYF. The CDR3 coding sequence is TGTGCCAGCAGTCCCTTTCCAAGCTACGAGCAGTACTTC.